This TCR beta chain stems from a study of cytotoxic CD8 clonotypes in ibrutinib-treated CLL. Repertoires were generated with immunoSEQ multiplex PCR, while TCRdb's copy carries only in-frame clones and drops some. The table lists some 130,000 clones, 80% to 90% of them singletons. This clone was counted once. TCR beta libraries used about 2.2 micrograms of genomic DNA from cryopreserved PBMCs. Germline V CDR1 and CDR2: SGHRS, YFSETQ. Trimming removed 1 base from V and 3 bases from J, with 10 bases in between. The length of the CDR3 is 14 residues. The sequence derives from a human donor with chronic lymphocytic leukemia. This rearrangement joins TRBV5-1 to TRBJ1-1; D not certain. The sample consisted of PBMCs, taken after 24 months of ibrutinib treatment. CDR3: CASSLIGLYTEAFF. The CDR3 DNA follows: TGCGCCAGCAGCTTGATAGGGTTGTACACTGAAGCTTTCTTT.